This entry describes one T cell receptor beta chain. As yet, its antigen is unknown. This record comes from a study of CD4 T cells in relation to SARS-CoV-2 and coronaviruses. Overall study context: PBMCs were cultured with antigen for nine to eleven days before TCR beta sequencing. The study, taken as a whole, reports: Samples before the pandemic and after infection were not matched within any donor. In around two thirds of donors, memory CD4+ clonotypes crossrecognized SARS-CoV-2 and at least one common cold coronavirus spike.

Trimming removed 3 bases from V and 8 bases from J, with 14 bases in between. The length of the CDR3 is 14 residues. Germline V gene data show CDR1 as SGHKS and CDR2 as YYEKEE (reference sequence). Before the COVID-19 pandemic, during about 2010-2018, CD4+ T cells were taken from unexposed donors. After ten to eleven days of culture, CD4+ T cells were isolated. The method was immunoSEQ multiplex PCR; TCRdb's version includes in-frame clones alone and lacks a portion of them. Of about 26,000 clones in the sample, 65% to 80% were seen once. This rearrangement joins TRBV5-5 to TRBJ1-4; D might be TRBD1 (6 bases). Sequencing used CD4+ T cells from PBMCs, cultured in vitro. This receptor was obtained from a human donor in good health. The CDR3 DNA is TGTGCCAGCAGCTCATCCGGGACAATAGAAAAACTGTTTTTT. Translating gives CASSSSGTIEKLFF.